Sequencing of this T cell receptor (beta chain) was carried out in a study of cytomegalovirus exposure and HLA in healthy donors. Points from the study as a whole: Presence/absence analysis assumed near-uniform sequencing depth across donors.

The V and J ends lost 11 bases and 1 base, in that order; junction bases with no gene match: 3. CDR3 length equals 14 residues. Per germline, CDR1 MNHNY and CDR2 SVGAGI (reference sequence). This clone turned up a few times. The antigen remains unidentified. It was with 60 Vbeta and 13 Jbeta primers that the PCR ran. Repertoires were generated with immunoSEQ multiplex PCR, while TCRdb's copy carries only in-frame clones and drops some. The profile shows approximately 160,000 clones, about 85% of them singletons. This chain links TRBV6-6 with TRBJ2-3, with 13 bases identical to TRBD2. The sequenced sample consisted of PBMCs. This clonotype was sampled from a man in his fifties in good health and CMV-seropositive. In DNA, the CDR3 is TGTGCCGGCGGGACTAGCGGGGGCACAGATACGCAGTATTTT. It specifies CAGGTSGGTDTQYF.